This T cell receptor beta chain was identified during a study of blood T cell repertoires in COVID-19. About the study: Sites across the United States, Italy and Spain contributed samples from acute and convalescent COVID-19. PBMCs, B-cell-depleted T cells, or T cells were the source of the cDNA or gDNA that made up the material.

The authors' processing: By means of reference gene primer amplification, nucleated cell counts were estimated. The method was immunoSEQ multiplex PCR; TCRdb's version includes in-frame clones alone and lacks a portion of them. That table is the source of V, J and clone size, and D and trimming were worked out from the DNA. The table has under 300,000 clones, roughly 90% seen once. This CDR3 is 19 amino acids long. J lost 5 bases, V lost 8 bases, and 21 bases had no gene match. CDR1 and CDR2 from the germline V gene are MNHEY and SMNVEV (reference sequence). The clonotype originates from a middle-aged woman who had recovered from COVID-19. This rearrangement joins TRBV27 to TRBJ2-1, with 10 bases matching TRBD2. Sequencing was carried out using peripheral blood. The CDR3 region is CASGPLTGTWLAGDNEQFF. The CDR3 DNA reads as TGTGCCAGCGGGCCACTAACAGGTACTTGGCTAGCGGGAGACAATGAGCAGTTCTTC.